Listed below are T cell receptor beta chains from one sample, sequenced in a study of shared clonotypes between healthy human individuals. The protocol was immunoSEQ multiplex PCR, while the TCRdb copy is restricted to in-frame clones and leaves out a portion. The table records roughly 2 million clones, roughly 94% of them present only once. Sequenced: naive CD8+ T cells sorted from blood. Source of these receptors: a man aged 18 to 35 in good health. Each CDR3 is given with its conserved first and last residue. The D gene is left open where the match is weak. The size field is filled for only some rows; it gives once, few, many or a size class.

D	size	J	V	DNA	CDR3
TRBD1	-	TRBJ2-3	TRBV7-9	TGTGCCAGCAGCCCAAACAGGGGGCCAAGCACAGATACGCAGTATTTT	CASSPNRGPSTDTQYF
TRBD2	-	TRBJ2-5	TRBV12-5	TGTGCTAGTGGTTTGGGGGGAGGGCCCCGGGAGACCCAGTACTTC	CASGLGGGPRETQYF
-	-	TRBJ1-5	TRBV2	TGTGCCAGCAGGATCGAGGGAACTCAGCCCCAGCATTTT	CASRIEGTQPQHF
TRBD1	-	TRBJ2-5	TRBV29-1	TGCAGTCACAGGGGTGCAGAGACCCAGTACTTC	CSHRGAETQYF
-	-	TRBJ2-1	TRBV6-1	TGTGCCAGCAGAAAAACGGTCGCGGACAATGAGCAGTTCTTC	CASRKTVADNEQFF
-	once	TRBJ1-5	TRBV7-9	TGTGCCAGCAGCCCCGATACTACAGGTCATGGACAGCCCCAGCATTTT	CASSPDTTGHGQPQHF
-	-	TRBJ2-2	TRBV10-2	TGCGCCAGCAGTGAGTCGACCGCAGGGCCCGGGGAGCTGTTTTTT	CASSESTAGPGELFF
-	-	TRBJ2-6	TRBV5-6	TGTGCCAGCAGCAGACAGCTCTCTGGGGCCAACGTCCTGACTTTC	CASSRQLSGANVLTF
-	-	TRBJ2-7	TRBV5-6	TGTGCCAGCAGCGGGAACTACGAGCAGTACTTC	CASSGNYEQYF
TRBD1	-	TRBJ2-2	TRBV6-5	TGTGCCAGCAACCGGGACAGGGAGGCCGGGGAGCTGTTTTTT	CASNRDREAGELFF
-	-	TRBJ1-2	TRBV2	TGTGCCAGCAGTCCAAGGGGGGGACTGCTAAGTGGCTACACCTTC	CASSPRGGLLSGYTF
TRBD1	-	TRBJ1-2	TRBV5-6	TGTGCCAGCAGCTTGGGGGACAGCGCTTATGGCTACACCTTC	CASSLGDSAYGYTF
-	-	TRBJ2-3	TRBV10-2	TGCGCCAGCAGTGAGGCGACAGGAGGCCGAGATACGCAGTATTTT	CASSEATGGRDTQYF
-	-	TRBJ1-2	TRBV15	TGTGCCACCAGTCCAGGGTATAACTATGGCTACACCTTC	CATSPGYNYGYTF
TRBD2	-	TRBJ2-3	TRBV5-1	TGCGCCAGCAGCGCGGCGGGACTAGCGGGTCCTAGCACAGATACGCAGTATTTT	CASSAAGLAGPSTDTQYF
-	-	TRBJ2-7	TRBV4-3	TGCGCCAGCAGCCAAGTTTTTGCGCCAGCCTACGAGCAGTACTTC	CASSQVFAPAYEQYF
-	-	TRBJ2-7	TRBV5-1	TGCGCCAGCAGCTTGGACGATTACGAGCAGTACTTC	CASSLDDYEQYF
-	-	TRBJ2-6	TRBV10-2	TGCGCCAGCAGTGAGTCTGAATTCTCTGGGGCCAACGTCCTGACTTTC	CASSESEFSGANVLTF
-	-	TRBJ2-1	TRBV5-6	TGTGCCAGCAGCTTGGGACTTTCCTACAATGAGCAGTTCTTC	CASSLGLSYNEQFF
-	-	TRBJ2-2	TRBV2	TGTGCCAGCATGGGTCGCCCCCGGGAGATGAACGGGGAGCTGTTTTTT	CASMGRPREMNGELFF
TRBD2	once	TRBJ2-7	TRBV5-6	TGTGCCAGCAGCTTGGCGGCTAGCGGGCCCTACGAGCAGTACTTC	CASSLAASGPYEQYF
TRBD2	-	TRBJ2-1	TRBV6-1	TGTGCCAGCAGTGAACTTCTAGCGGGGGTTTACAATGAGCAGTTCTTC	CASSELLAGVYNEQFF
TRBD1	-	TRBJ1-1	TRBV6-6	TGTGCCAGCAGTTACCCACAGGGGGTAACGACTGAAGCTTTCTTT	CASSYPQGVTTEAFF
-	-	TRBJ1-5	TRBV28	TGTGCCAGCAGTTTAGGCCCCACTGGGCAGCCCCAGCATTTT	CASSLGPTGQPQHF
-	-	TRBJ2-7	TRBV6-1	TGTGCCAGCAGTGAATCCGACGATCTCTCCTACGAGCAGTACTTC	CASSESDDLSYEQYF
TRBD2	-	TRBJ2-1	TRBV2	TGTGCCAGCAGTGTCCCGGGGGGTGGCTACAATGAGCAGTTCTTC	CASSVPGGGYNEQFF
-	-	TRBJ2-1	TRBV13	TGTGCCAGCAGCTTAACGGACGGGACCTACAATGAGCAGTTCTTC	CASSLTDGTYNEQFF
TRBD1	-	TRBJ1-2	TRBV27	TGTGCCAGCAGTCCATCGACAGGGGACAAAAACTATGGCTACACCTTC	CASSPSTGDKNYGYTF
TRBD2	-	TRBJ2-1	TRBV6-5	TGTGCCAGCAGTTTTCGGGAGGGCTACAATGAGCAGTTCTTC	CASSFREGYNEQFF
-	-	TRBJ2-7	TRBV7-8	TGTGCCAGCAGCTTAAGGGCAGGGGAGGGTTTCGAGCAGTACTTC	CASSLRAGEGFEQYF
-	-	TRBJ1-1	TRBV4-3	TGCGCCAGCAGCCAATCCCGGTGGGGGCCGAGTGAAGCTTTCTTT	CASSQSRWGPSEAFF
-	-	TRBJ2-4	TRBV11-2	TGTGCCAGCGGGCTGCTAGGAAACATTCAGTACTTC	CASGLLGNIQYF
TRBD1	-	TRBJ1-2	TRBV11-2	TGTGCCAGCAGGAACCAGGGGGACTATGGCTACACCTTC	CASRNQGDYGYTF
TRBD1	-	TRBJ1-1	TRBV6-6	TGTGCCAGCAGTTGGGAGACAGGGGGCACTGAAGCTTTCTTT	CASSWETGGTEAFF
-	-	TRBJ2-1	TRBV28	TGTGCCAGCAGTTTATCGGGTAGTACTGGTGAGCAGTTCTTC	CASSLSGSTGEQFF
TRBD2	-	TRBJ2-3	TRBV27	TGTGCCAGCAGGACTAGCGGGGGATTGACAGATACGCAGTATTTT	CASRTSGGLTDTQYF
TRBD1	-	TRBJ1-1	TRBV29-1	TGCAGCGTTGAAGGTGGAGGGGGCTGGAACACTGAAGCTTTCTTT	CSVEGGGGWNTEAFF